This TCR beta chain was documented in a study of OX40 agonist ivuxolimab in advanced cancers. Germline V gene lookup returns CDR1 SNHLY and CDR2 FYNNEI. CDR3 length: 12 amino acids. V gave up 10 bases and J gave up 7 bases, with 16 bases separating them. Autoimmune disease history or systemic immunosuppression disqualified patients. Data came from immunoSEQ multiplex PCR; TCRdb stores just in-frame clones and leaves some out. The sample consists of approximately 15,000 clones, approximately 90% of them appearing once. With respect to this clone: Its antigen is still unknown.

Findings and caveats of the study: At 0.1 to 3.0 mg/kg and by week 6, CD4+ and CD8+ T cells in the blood had expanded clonally. Part of the nonresponder group also had normalized T-cell clonal expansion that was low.

The J gene is TRBJ1-2, the V gene TRBV2; a weak D match, TRBD1 (5 bases). The starting material was CD4+ or CD8+ T cells sorted from blood, obtained in a trial of the OX40 agonist ivuxolimab. This sequence was found in an adult with an advanced solid tumor such as melanoma, head and neck, liver or kidney cancer. The CDR3 region has the DNA TGTGCCACAAAAAAGGGGCTGGGTGGCTACACCTTC. Translated, it gives CATKKGLGGYTF.